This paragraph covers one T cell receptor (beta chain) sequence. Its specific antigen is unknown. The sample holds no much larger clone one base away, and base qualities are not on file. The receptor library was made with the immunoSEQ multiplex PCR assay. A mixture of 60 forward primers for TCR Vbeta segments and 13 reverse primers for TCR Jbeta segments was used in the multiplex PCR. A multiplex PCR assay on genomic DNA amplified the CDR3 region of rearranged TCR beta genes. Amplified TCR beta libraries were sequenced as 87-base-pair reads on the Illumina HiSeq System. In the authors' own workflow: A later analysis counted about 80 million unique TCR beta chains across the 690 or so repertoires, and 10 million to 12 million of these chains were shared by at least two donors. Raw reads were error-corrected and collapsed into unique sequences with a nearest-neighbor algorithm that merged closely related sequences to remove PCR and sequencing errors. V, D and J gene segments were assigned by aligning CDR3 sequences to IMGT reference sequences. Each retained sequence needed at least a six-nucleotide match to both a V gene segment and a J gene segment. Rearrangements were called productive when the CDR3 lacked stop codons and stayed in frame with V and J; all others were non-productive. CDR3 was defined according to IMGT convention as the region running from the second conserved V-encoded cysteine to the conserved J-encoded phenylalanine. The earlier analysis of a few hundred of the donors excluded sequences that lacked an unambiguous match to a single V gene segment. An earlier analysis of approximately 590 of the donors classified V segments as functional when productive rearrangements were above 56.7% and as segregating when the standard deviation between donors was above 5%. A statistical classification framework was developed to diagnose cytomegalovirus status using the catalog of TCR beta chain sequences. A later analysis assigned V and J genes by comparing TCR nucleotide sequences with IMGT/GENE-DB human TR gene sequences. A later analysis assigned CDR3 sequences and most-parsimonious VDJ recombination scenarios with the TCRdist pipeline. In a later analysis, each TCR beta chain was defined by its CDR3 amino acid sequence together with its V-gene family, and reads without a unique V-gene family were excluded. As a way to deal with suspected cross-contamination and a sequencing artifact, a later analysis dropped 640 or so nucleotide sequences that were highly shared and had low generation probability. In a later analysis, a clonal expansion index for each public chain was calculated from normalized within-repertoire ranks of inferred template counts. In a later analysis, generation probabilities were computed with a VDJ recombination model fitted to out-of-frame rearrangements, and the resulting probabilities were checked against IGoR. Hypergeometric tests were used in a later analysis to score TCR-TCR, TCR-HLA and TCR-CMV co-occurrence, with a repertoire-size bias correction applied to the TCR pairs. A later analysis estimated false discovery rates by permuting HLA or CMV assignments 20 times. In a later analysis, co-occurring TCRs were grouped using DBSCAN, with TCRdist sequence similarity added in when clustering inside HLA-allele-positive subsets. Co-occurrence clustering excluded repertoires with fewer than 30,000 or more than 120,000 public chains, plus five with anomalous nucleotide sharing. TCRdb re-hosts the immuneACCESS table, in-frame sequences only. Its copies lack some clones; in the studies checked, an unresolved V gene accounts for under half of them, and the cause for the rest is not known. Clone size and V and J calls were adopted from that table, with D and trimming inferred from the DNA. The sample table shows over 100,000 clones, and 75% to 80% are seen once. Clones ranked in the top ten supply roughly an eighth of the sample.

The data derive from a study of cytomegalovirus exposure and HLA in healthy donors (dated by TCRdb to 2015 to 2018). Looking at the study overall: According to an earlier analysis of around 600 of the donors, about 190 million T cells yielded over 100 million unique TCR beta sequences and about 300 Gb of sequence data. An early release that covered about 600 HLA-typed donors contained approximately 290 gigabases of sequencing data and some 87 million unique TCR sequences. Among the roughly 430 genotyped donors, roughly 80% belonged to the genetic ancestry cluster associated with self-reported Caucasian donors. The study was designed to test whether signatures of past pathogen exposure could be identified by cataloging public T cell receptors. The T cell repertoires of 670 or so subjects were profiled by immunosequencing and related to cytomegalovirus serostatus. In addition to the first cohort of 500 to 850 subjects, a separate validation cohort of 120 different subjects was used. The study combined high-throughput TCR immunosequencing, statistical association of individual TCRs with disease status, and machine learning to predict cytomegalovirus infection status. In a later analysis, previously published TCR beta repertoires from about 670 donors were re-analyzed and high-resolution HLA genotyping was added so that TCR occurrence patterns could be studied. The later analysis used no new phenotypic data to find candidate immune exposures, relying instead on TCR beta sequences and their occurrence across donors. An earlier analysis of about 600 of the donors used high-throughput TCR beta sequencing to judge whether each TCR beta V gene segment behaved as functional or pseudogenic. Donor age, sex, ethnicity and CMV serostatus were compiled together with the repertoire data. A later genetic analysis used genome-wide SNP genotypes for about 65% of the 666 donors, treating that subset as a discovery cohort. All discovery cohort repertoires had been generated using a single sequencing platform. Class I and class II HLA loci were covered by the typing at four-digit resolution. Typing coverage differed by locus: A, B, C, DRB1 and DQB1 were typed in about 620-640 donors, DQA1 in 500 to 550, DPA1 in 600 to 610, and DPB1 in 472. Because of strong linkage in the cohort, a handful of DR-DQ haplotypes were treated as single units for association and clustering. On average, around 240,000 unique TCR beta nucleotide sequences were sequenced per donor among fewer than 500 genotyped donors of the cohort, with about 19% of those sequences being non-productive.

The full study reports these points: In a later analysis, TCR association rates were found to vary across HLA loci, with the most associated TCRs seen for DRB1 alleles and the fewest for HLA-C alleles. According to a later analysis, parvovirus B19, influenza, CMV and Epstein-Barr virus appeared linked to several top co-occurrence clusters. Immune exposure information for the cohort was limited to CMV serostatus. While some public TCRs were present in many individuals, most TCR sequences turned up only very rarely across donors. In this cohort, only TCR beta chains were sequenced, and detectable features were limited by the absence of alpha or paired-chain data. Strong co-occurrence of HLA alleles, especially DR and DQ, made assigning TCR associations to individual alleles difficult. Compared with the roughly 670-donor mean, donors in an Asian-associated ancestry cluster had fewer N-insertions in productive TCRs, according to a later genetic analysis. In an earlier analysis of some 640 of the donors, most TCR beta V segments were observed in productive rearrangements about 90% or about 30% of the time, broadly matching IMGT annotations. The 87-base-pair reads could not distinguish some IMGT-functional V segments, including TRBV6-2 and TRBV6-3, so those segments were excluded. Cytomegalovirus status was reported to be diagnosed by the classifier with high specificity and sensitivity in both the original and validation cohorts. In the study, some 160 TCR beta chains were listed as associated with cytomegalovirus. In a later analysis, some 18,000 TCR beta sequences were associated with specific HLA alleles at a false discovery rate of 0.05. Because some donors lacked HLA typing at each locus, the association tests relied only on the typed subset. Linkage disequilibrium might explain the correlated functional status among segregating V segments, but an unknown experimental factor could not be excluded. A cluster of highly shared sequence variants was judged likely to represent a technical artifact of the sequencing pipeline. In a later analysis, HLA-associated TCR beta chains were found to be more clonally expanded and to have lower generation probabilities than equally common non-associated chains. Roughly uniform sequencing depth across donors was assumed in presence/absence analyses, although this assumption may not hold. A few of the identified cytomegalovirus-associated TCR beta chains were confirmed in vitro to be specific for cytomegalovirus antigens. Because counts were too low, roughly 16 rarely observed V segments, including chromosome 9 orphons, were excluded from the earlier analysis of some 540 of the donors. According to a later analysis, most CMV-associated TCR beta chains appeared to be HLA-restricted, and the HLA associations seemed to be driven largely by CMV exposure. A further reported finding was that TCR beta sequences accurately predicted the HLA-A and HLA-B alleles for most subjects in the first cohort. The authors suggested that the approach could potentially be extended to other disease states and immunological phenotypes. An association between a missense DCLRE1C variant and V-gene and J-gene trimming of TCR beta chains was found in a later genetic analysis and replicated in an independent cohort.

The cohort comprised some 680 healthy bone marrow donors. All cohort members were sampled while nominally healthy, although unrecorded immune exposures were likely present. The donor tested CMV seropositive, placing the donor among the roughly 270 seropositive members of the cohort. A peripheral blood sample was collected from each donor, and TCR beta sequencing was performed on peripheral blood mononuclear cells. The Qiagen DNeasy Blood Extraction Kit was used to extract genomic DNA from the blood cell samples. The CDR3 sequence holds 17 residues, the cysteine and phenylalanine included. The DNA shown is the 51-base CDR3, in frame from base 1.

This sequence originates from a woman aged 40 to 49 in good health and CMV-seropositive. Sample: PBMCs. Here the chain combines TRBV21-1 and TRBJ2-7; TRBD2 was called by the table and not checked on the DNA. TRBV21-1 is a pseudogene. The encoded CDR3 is CASSKALSRGISYEQYF. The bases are TGTGCCAGCAGCAAAGCCCTTAGCCGGGGGATCTCCTACGAGCAGTACTTC.